The clone carrying this T cell receptor beta chain was counted many times. Its target is not known. This CDR3 has 14 amino acids. Germline assignment: CDR1 SGDLS and CDR2 YYNGEE. V was clipped by 3 bases and J by 4 bases, with 13 bases between them. The sample comes from a study of T-cell reconstitution after alpha-beta-depleted transplantation in children. Study-level results: In patients about two months after transplant, alpha-beta T cells reportedly arose from several hundred expanded graft clones.

As it was prepared, the TCRbeta library received unique molecular identifiers. MiXCR, run by TCRdb on the PCR reads, gives a single entry per CDR3 protein. There are 95,000 to 150,000 distinct CDR3 sequences in the sample; about 23% occur only once, and roughly a tenth lies in the top ten. The TCR was taken from a male patient between 2 and 15 years old who had a stem cell transplant for chronic granulomatous disease, so the T cells may come from the graft donor. The specimen comprised PBMCs, mostly from graft donor cells, sampled 180 days after TCRalphabeta/CD19-depleted stem cell transplant. The chain uses TRBV9 and TRBJ2-5, with D perhaps TRBD2 (7 bases). The DNA of the CDR3 is TGTGCCAGCAGCGCGGGGGGACAAAGAGAGACCCAGTACTTC. Its translation: CASSAGGQRETQYF.